This T cell receptor (beta chain) was identified during a study of blood T cell repertoires in COVID-19. Profiled with immunoSEQ multiplex PCR; TCRdb holds only in-frame clones, not every one. The sample yields 50,000 to 70,000 clones, around 87% seen once. The sequenced material came from peripheral blood. The sequence came from a human donor with active COVID-19. The donor label of this sample is uncertain.

The CDR3 DNA reads as TGTGCCAGCAGTATAAAGGGGGTTGGGTCCTACAATGAGCAGTTCTTC. It codes for CASSIKGVGSYNEQFF. V is TRBV28 and J is TRBJ2-1, with D maybe TRBD1 (6 bases). Deletions cut 5 bases from V and 1 base from J, with 15 bases between. The CDR3 totals 16 residues. In germline, CDR1 is MDHEN, CDR2 SYDVKM.